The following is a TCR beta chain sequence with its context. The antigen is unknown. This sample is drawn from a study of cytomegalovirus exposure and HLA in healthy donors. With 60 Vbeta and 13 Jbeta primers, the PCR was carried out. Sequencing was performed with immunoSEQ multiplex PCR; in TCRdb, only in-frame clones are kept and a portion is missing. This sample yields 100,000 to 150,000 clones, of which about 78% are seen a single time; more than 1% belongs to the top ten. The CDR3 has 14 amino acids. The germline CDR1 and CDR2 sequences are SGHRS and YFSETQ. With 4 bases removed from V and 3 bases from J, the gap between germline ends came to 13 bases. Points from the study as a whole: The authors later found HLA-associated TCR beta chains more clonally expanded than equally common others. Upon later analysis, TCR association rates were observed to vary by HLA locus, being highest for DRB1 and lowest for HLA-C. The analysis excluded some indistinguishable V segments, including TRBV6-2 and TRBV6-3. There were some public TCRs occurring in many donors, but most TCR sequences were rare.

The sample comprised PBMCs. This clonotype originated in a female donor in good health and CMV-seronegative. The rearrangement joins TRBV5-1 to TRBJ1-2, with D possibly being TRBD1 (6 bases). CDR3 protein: CASSPEGGDYGYTF. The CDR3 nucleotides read TGCGCCAGCAGCCCGGAAGGGGGTGACTATGGCTACACCTTC.